This TCR beta chain was documented in a study of T-cell reconstitution after alpha-beta-depleted transplantation in children. CDR3 size: 15 residues. V lost 2 bases and J 7 bases, leaving 16 bases between the germline ends. Germline assignment: CDR1 SGHRS and CDR2 YFSETQ. Preparation of the TCRbeta library involved a method that used unique molecular identifiers. MiXCR, run by TCRdb on the PCR reads, gives a single entry per CDR3 protein. Of about 610,000 distinct CDR3 sequences listed, under 12% are singletons. This sequence originates from a human donor who donated a stem cell graft to a child with acute myeloid leukemia. The rearrangement links TRBV5-1 to TRBJ2-1; the D call may be TRBD1 or TRBD2 (5 bases each). The sequenced sample was PBMCs from the stem cell graft donor, obtained from the stem cell graft. The CDR3 protein is CASSLPSGTPNEQFF. CDR3 in DNA: TGCGCCAGCAGCTTACCATCCGGGACGCCGAATGAGCAGTTCTTC.